This T cell receptor (beta chain) is drawn from a study of technical replicates of blood from a handful of donors. The CDR3 contains 17 residues. The V segment lost 5 bases and the J segment 4 bases; nucleotides outside the gene matches: 16. CDR1 is SGHVS, CDR2 FNYEAQ, per germline. The assay was immunoSEQ multiplex PCR, and TCRdb's table has in-frame clones only and misses some. The sample holds about 82,000 clones, around 96% seen once. The J gene is TRBJ1-2, the V gene TRBV7-6; 7 nucleotides match TRBD1. The sample comprised T cells isolated from PBMCs. This clonotype was obtained from a human donor in good health. CDR3 bases: TGTGCCAGCAGCCCCAGGGGGATAGGGGTAGACCCCTATGGCTACACCTTC. This gives the protein CASSPRGIGVDPYGYTF.